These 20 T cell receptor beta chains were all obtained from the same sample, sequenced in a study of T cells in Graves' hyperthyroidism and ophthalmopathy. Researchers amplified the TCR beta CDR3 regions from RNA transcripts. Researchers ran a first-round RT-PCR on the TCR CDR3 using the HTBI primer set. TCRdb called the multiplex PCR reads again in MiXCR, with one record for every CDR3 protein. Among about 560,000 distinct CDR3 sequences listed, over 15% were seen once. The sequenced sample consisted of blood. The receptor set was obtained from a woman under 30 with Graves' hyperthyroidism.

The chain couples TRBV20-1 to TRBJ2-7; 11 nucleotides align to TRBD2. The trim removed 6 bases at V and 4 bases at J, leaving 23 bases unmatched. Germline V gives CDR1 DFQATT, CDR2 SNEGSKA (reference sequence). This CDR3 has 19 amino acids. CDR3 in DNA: TGCAGTGCACCGGACGTCCCGGGACTAGCGGCGGGAGAAGTGTACGAGCAGTACTTC. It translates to CSAPDVPGLAAGEVYEQYF.

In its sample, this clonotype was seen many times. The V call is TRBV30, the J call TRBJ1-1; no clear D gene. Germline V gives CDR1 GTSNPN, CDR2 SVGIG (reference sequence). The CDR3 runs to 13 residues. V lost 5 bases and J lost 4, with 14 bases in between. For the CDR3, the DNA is TGTGCCTGGGATCAGGTGGCGGGCACTGAAGCTTTCTTT. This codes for CAWDQVAGTEAFF.

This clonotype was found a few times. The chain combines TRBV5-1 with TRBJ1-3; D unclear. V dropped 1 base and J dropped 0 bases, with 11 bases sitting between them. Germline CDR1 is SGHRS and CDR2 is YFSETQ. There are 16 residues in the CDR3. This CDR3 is CASSLKLGSSGNTIYF. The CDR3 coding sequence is TGCGCCAGCAGCTTGAAATTAGGGAGCTCTGGAAACACCATATATTTT.

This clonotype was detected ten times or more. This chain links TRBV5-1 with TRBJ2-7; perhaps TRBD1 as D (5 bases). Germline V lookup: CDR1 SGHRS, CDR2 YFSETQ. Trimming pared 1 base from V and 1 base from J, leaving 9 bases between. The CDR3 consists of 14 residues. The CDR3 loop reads CASSLSGFSYEQYF. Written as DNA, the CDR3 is TGCGCCAGCAGCTTGTCAGGGTTTTCCTACGAGCAGTACTTC.

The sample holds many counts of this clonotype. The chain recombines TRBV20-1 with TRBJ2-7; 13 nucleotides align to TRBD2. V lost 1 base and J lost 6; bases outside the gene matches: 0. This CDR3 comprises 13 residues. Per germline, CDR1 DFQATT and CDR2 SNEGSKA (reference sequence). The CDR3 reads CSARGLAGGEQYF. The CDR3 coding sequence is TGCAGTGCTAGAGGACTAGCGGGAGGCGAGCAGTACTTC.

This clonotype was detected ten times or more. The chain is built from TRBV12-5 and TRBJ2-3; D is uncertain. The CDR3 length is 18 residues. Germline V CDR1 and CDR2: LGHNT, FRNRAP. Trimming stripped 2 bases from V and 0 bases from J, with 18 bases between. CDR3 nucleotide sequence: TGTGCTAGTGGTTTGAGTTCTATCAACAGAGCTAGCACAGATACGCAGTATTTT. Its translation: CASGLSSINRASTDTQYF.

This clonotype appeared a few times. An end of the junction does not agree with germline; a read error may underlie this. The CDR3 nucleotides read TGCAGTGCTAAGGACAGGGGGCCACTCATGAACACTAAAGCTTTCTTT. It is translated as CSAKDRGPLMNTKAFF. J is TRBJ1-1 and V is TRBV20-1, with 11 bases identical to TRBD1. The CDR3 length is 16 residues. Germline lookup yields CDR1 DFQATT and CDR2 SNEGSKA (reference sequence).

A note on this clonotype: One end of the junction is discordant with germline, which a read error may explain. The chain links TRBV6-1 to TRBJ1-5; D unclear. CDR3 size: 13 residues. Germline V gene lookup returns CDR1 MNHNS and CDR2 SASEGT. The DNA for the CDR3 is TGTACCAGCTCTAGGTTGGGAAATCAGCCCCAGCATTTT. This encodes CTSSRLGNQPQHF.

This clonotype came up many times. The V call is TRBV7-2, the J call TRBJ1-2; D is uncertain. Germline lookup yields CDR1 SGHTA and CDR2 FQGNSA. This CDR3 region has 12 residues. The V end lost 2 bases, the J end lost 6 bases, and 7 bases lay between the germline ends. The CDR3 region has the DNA TGTGCCAGCAGCTTAATGTTAGATGGCTACACCTTC. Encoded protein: CASSLMLDGYTF.

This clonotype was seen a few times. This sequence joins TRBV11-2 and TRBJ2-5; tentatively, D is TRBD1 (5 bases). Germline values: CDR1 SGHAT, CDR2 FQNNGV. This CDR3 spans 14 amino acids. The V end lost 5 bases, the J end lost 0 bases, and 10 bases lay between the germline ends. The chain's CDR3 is CASSQGAHQETQYF. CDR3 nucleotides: TGTGCCAGCAGCCAAGGGGCCCACCAAGAGACCCAGTACTTC. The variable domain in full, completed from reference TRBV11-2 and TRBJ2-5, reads EAGVAQSPRYKIIEKRQSVAFWCNPISGHATLYWYQQILGQGPKLLIQFQNNGVVDDSQLPKDRFSAERLKGVDSTLKIQPAKLEDSAVYLCASSQGAHQETQYFGPGTRLLVL.

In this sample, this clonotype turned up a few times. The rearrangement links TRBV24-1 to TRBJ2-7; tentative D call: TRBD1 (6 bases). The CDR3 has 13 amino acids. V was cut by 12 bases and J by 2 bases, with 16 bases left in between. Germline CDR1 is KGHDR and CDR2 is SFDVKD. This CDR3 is CASEDSGTYEQYF. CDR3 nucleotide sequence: TGTGCCTCCGAGGACAGCGGAACCTACGAGCAGTACTTC.

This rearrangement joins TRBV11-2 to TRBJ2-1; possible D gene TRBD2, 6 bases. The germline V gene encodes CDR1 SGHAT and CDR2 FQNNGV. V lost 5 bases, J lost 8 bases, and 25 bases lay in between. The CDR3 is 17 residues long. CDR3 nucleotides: TGTGCCAGCAGCCCGAGCGGGTTTGGCCCACCCGACGATGAGCAGTTCTTC. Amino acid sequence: CASSPSGFGPPDDEQFF. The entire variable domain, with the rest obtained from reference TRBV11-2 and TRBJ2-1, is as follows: EAGVAQSPRYKIIEKRQSVAFWCNPISGHATLYWYQQILGQGPKLLIQFQNNGVVDDSQLPKDRFSAERLKGVDSTLKIQPAKLEDSAVYLCASSPSGFGPPDDEQFFGPGTRLTVL.

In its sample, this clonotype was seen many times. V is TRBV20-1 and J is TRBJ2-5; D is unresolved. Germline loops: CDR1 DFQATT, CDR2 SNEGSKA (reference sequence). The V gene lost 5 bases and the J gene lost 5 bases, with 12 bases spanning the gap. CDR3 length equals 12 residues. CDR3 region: CSARLVLETQYF. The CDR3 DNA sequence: TGCAGTGCTCGTTTGGTGCTCGAGACCCAGTACTTC.

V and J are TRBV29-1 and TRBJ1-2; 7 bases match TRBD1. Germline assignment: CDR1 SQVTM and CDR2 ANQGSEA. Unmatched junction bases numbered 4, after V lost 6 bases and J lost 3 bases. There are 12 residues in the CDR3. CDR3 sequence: CSVGTADYGYTF. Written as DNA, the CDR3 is TGCAGCGTCGGGACAGCTGACTATGGCTACACCTTC.

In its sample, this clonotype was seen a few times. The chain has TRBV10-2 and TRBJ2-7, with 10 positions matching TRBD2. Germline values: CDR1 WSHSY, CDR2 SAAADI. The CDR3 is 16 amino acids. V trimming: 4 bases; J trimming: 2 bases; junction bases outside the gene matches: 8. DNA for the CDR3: TGCGCCAGCAGTGGACCGGGACTAGCGTTAACCTACGAGCAGTACTTC. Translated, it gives CASSGPGLALTYEQYF.

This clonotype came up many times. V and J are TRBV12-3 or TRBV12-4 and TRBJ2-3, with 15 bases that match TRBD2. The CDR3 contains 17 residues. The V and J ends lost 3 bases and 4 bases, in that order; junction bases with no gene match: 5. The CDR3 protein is CASSFRRTSGGADTQYF. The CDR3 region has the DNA TGTGCCAGCAGTTTCCGACGGACTAGCGGGGGGGCAGATACGCAGTATTTT.

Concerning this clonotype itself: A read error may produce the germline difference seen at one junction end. In nucleotides, the CDR3 is TGTACCAGCAGTGTTTTGGCTTTTAATGAGCAGTTCTTC. Translated, it gives CTSSVLAFNEQFF. The chain employs TRBV2 and TRBJ2-1; D is uncertain. Germline V gives CDR1 SNHLY, CDR2 FYNNEI. The CDR3 runs 13 residues.

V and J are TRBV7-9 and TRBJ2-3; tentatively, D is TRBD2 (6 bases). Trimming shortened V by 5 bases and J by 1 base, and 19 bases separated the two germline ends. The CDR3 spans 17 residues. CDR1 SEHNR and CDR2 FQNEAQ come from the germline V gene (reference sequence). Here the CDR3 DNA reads TGTGCCAGCAGCCAGGGTAGCTCGGGAGCGGGCACAGATACGCAGTATTTT. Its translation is CASSQGSSGAGTDTQYF.

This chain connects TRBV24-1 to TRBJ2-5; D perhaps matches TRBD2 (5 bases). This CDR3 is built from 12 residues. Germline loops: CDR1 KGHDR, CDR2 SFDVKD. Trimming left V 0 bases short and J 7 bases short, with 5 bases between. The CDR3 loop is CATSDLGGTQYF. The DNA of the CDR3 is TGTGCCACCAGTGATTTGGGAGGGACCCAGTACTTC.

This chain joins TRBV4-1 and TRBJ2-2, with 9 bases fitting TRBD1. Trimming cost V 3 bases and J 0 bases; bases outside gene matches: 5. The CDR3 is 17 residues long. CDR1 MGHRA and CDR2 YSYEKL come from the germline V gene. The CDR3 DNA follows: TGCGCCAGCAGCCAGGCCCGGACAGGGGCGAACACCGGGGAGCTGTTTTTT. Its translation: CASSQARTGANTGELFF.